This TCR beta chain was recorded in a study of neoadjuvant anti-PD-1 for oral cavity cancer. Sequenced by immunoSEQ multiplex PCR; TCRdb stores in-frame clones only, minus some. The sample includes about 16,000 clones, 55% to 65% of them seen just once. Germline CDR1 is MNHNS and CDR2 is SASEGT. V shed 6 bases and J shed 3 bases, with 11 bases lying between them. The CDR3 covers 13 residues. The starting material was PBMCs, obtained before nivolumab (anti-PD-1) treatment. This chain links TRBV6-1 with TRBJ1-1; possibly TRBD1 for D (6 bases). This sequence was found in a person aged 40 to 85 with oral cavity squamous cell carcinoma. The CDR3 bases are TGTGCCAGCAGCACGACAGGTCACACTGAAGCTTTCTTT. Protein: CASSTTGHTEAFF.